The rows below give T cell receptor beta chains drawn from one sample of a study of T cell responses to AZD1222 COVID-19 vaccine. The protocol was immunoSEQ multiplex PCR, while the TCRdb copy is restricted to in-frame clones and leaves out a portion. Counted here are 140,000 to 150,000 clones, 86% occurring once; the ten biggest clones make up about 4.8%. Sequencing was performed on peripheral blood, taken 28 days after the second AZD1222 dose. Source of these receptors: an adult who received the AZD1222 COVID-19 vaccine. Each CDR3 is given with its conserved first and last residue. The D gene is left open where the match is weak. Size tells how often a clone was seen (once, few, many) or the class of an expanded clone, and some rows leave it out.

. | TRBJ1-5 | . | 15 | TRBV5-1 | TGCGCCAGCAGCGAGTTGGGTATTGGTGATCAGCCCCAGCATTTT | CASSELGIGDQPQHF
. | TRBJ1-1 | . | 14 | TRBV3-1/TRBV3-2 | TGTGCCAGCAGCCGAGAGACAGTGAACACTGAAGCTTTCTTT | CASSRETVNTEAFF
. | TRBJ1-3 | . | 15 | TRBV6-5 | TGTGCCAGCCAAGCGGGGTCGAGCTCTGGAAACACCATATATTTT | CASQAGSSSGNTIYF
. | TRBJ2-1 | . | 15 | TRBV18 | TGTGCCAGCTCACCACGAACCACAGGTGCCAATGAGCAGTTCTTC | CASSPRTTGANEQFF
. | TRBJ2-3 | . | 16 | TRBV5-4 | TGTGCCAGCAGCTCCGCTTTGGGGGGTAGCACAGATACGCAGTATTTT | CASSSALGGSTDTQYF
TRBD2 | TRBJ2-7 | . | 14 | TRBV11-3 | TGTGCCAGCAGCCCGGGGGGGGGAGCCTACGAGCAGTACTTC | CASSPGGGAYEQYF
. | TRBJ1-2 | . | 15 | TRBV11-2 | TGTGCCAGCAGCTTAGATCTTTTACAGGGAGGGGGCTACACCTTC | CASSLDLLQGGGYTF
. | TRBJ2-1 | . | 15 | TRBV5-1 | TGCGCCAGCAGCTTGAAGGACACGGAATACAATGAGCAGTTCTTC | CASSLKDTEYNEQFF
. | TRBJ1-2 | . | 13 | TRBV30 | TGTGCCTGGAGTGTACGGAGCGGGTTGGGCTACACCTTC | CAWSVRSGLGYTF
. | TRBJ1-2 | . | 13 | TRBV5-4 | TGTGCCAGCAGCACTAAGGCGTCTTATGGCTACACCTTC | CASSTKASYGYTF
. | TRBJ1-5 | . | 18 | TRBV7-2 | TGTGCCAGCAGCTTAGAGGCGGGGGGGAGCTTATACAATCAGCCCCAGCATTTT | CASSLEAGGSLYNQPQHF
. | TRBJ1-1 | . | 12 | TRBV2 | TGTGCCTCCAGGGCGGGGAACACTGAAGCTTTCTTT | CASRAGNTEAFF
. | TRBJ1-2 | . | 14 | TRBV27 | TGTGCCAGCAGTTTGGGGCAGGGCGCATATGGCTACACCTTC | CASSLGQGAYGYTF
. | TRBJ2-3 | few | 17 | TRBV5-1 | TGCGCCAGCAGCCTTTTTCCTGGCGCGGAGAGCACAGATACGCAGTATTTT | CASSLFPGAESTDTQYF
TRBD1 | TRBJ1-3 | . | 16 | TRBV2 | TGTGCCAGCAGCAGGGCAGGGGGCTTGGTTGGAAACACCATATATTTT | CASSRAGGLVGNTIYF
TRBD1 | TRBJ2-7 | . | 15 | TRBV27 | TGTGCCAGCAGTTTAAAAGGGACAGGGGCCCACGAGCAGTACTTC | CASSLKGTGAHEQYF
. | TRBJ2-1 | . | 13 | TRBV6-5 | TGTGCCAGCAGTTACTCCACAGGCAATGAGCAGTTCTTC | CASSYSTGNEQFF
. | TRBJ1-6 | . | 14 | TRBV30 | TGTGCCTGGGCGGGGGGAGCCTATAATTCACCCCTCCACTTT | CAWAGGAYNSPLHF
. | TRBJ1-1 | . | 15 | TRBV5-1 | TGCGCCAGCAGACTCGTTTATAACATGAACACTGAAGCTTTCTTT | CASRLVYNMNTEAFF
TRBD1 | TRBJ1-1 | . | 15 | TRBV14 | TGTGCCAGCAGCCGCCTGACAGGGGGCCGGACTGAAGCTTTCTTT | CASSRLTGGRTEAFF
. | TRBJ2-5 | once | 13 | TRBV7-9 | TGTGCCAGCAGCTTTGCCAACCAAGAGACCCAGTACTTC | CASSFANQETQYF
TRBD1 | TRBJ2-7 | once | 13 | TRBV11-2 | TGTGCCAGCAGCGTGGACAGGGAAGCCGAGCAGTACTTC | CASSVDREAEQYF
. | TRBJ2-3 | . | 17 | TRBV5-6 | TGTGCCAGCAGCTTGGCCGTAGCGGACTTCTTCACAGATACGCAGTATTTT | CASSLAVADFFTDTQYF
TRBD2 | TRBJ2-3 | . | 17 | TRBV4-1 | TGCGCCAGCAGCCTGGGACTAGCGGTCGGCCTTGCAGATACGCAGTATTTT | CASSLGLAVGLADTQYF
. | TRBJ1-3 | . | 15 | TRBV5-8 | TGTGCCAGCAGTTTTCGGAGGACAGATGGAAACACCATATATTTT | CASSFRRTDGNTIYF
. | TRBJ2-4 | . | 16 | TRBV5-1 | TGCGCCAGCAGCCGGGACCAACTAGGAGCCAAAAACATTCAGTACTTC | CASSRDQLGAKNIQYF
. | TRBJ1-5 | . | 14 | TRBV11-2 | TGTGCCAGCAGCACGGACTGGACTCTTAAGCCCCAGCATTTT | CASSTDWTLKPQHF
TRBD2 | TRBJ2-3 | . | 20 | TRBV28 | TGTGCCAGCAGTCCCCTATGGAGGAGTAGCAGCGGGGGGGCCGAAGATACGCAGTATTTT | CASSPLWRSSSGGAEDTQYF
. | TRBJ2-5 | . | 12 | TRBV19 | TGTGCCAGTAGTATTAACCAAGAGACCCAGTACTTC | CASSINQETQYF
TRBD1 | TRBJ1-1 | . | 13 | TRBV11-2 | TGTGCCAGCAGCTTGGCCGGGACAGTCGAAGCTTTCTTT | CASSLAGTVEAFF
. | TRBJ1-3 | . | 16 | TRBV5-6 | TGTGCCAGCAGCTTAGGGGTCGACCGGTCTGGAAACACCATATATTTT | CASSLGVDRSGNTIYF
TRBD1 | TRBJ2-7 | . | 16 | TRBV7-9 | TGTGCCAGCAGCTTAGGAGAGGGGACAGCGCTCTACGAGCAGTACTTC | CASSLGEGTALYEQYF
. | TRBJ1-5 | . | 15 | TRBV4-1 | TGCGCCAGCAGCCAAGTTACAGTGGGGGGTCAGCCCCAGCATTTT | CASSQVTVGGQPQHF
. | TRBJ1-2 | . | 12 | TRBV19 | TGTGCCAGTAGTATAGCGGGATTGGGCTACACCTTC | CASSIAGLGYTF
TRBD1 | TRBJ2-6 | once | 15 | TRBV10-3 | TGTGCCAGCGGACAGGGGGTCGGTGGGGCCAACGTCCTGACTTTC | CASGQGVGGANVLTF
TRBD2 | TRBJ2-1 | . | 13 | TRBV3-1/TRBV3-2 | TGTGCCAGCAGACTAGCGGGAAACAATGAGCAGTTCTTC | CASRLAGNNEQFF
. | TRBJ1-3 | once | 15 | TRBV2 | TGTGCCAGCAGTGAGGGGACCTATTCTGGAAACACCATATATTTT | CASSEGTYSGNTIYF
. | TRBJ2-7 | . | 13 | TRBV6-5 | TGTGCCAGCGGGCAGCCGGGGGACTACGAGCAGTACTTC | CASGQPGDYEQYF
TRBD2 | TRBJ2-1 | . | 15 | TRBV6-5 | TGTGCCACCCTAGCGGCCCCGAGCTCCTACAATGAGCAGTTCTTC | CATLAAPSSYNEQFF